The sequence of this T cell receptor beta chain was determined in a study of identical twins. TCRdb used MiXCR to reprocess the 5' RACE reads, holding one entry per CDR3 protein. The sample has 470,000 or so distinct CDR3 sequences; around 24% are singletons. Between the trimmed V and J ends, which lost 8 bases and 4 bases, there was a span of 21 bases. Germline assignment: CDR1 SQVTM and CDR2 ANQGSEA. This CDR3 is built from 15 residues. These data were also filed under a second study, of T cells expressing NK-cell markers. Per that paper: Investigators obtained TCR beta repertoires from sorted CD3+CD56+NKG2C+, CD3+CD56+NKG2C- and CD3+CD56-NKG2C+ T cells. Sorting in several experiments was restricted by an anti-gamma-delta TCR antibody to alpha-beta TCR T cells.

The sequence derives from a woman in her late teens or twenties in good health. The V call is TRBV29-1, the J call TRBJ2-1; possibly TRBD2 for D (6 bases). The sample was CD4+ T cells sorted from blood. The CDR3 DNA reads TGCAGCCCCGCGCACCTAACGGGAGTGTACAATGAGCAGTTCTTC. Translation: CSPAHLTGVYNEQFF.